This entry lists 2 T cell receptor beta chains sequenced from one sample in a study of T cell repertoires in cytomegalovirus infection. No antigens are known for them. Each CDR3 protein is one row after TCRdb ran MiXCR on the reads. The sample holds about 830,000 distinct CDR3 sequences; about 30% are singletons and the top ten take 9.5% to 15%. The sample here was cultured CD8+ T cells from PBMCs, taken from culture after CMV antigen stimulation. The receptors shown here come from a human donor in good health (CMV status not recorded). Some clones in this sample may be carry-over from other donors' samples.

This clonotype was found a few times. The CDR3: CASSLQPQGNYEQYV. The CDR3 DNA is TGTGCCAGCAGCCTCCAACCACAGGGGAACTACGAGCAGTACGTC. The chain has TRBV28 and TRBJ2-7, with 7 bases lining up with TRBD1. The V gene's germline CDR1 is MDHEN and CDR2 SYDVKM. J lost 3 bases, V lost 6 bases, and 11 bases had no gene match. This CDR3 has 15 amino acids.

CDR3: CAIGVAGINPFSGNTIYF. The CDR3 coding sequence is TGTGCCATCGGTGTGGCGGGTATTAACCCTTTCTCTGGAAACACCATATATTTT. The rearrangement links TRBV10-3 to TRBJ1-3; D is undetermined. Germline V CDR1 and CDR2: ENHRY, SYGVKD. Trimming removed 8 bases at V and 0 bases at J, with 23 bases between. This CDR3 is 18 amino acids long.